These 14 T cell receptor beta chains came from one sample sequenced in a study of post-analysis software for immune sequencing data (dated by TCRdb to the mid-2010s). The library relied on PCR. Instrument on record: Illumina HiSeq 2500. To reduce PCR and sequencing biases, unique molecular identifiers were incorporated into the TCR beta cDNA libraries. TCRdb reran the public reads through fastp at Q25 and MiXCR, keeping productive beta chains. Here each entry gathers all rows of one CDR3 protein and keeps the most common genes and DNA. Recorded for this sample are hundreds of thousands of distinct CDR3 sequences; about 57% of them occurred a single time. The ten top clones hold 4% to 5.5% of the sample. These receptors have no identified antigens. Overall study results and their limits: About five TRBV segments, including TRBV5-6, TRBV5-1 and TRBV20-1, were significantly more frequent in patients than controls.

The source material was blood. Source of these receptors: a girl aged 10-17 years with multiple sclerosis.

As to this clonotype: A clone one base away is much larger, so this may be a read error. The chain joins TRBV4-1 to TRBJ2-7, with 8 bases aligning to TRBD1. From germline, CDR1 is MGHRA and CDR2 YSYEKL. The CDR3 contains 16 residues. The CDR3 sequence is CASSQEEGQGYYELYF. CDR3 nucleotide sequence: TGCGCCAGCAGCCAAGAAGAAGGACAGGGTTACTACGAGCTGTACTTC.

The chain links TRBV5-5 to TRBJ1-5; the match to TRBD1 covers 7 bases. The CDR3 is made up of 14 amino acids. The germline gives CDR1 SGHKS, CDR2 YYEKEE (reference sequence). After removal of 3 bases from V and 5 bases from J, the junction contained 5 bases not matched to a gene. CDR3: CASSSGTDYQPQHF. The CDR3 DNA reads as TGTGCCAGCAGCTCCGGGACAGACTATCAGCCCCAGCATTTT.

This clonotype was recorded a few times. The V gene is TRBV7-9, the J gene TRBJ2-3, with TRBD2 matching over 10 bases. CDR1 is SEHNR and CDR2 is FQNEAQ in the germline V gene (reference sequence). Trimming removed 1 base from V and 5 bases from J; junction bases left unmatched: 3. The CDR3 has 15 amino acids. For the CDR3, the DNA is TGTGCCAGCAGCTTAGATAGCGGGAGGAAAGATACGCAGTATTTT. Translation: CASSLDSGRKDTQYF.

The table lists this clonotype with a few counts. The J gene is TRBJ2-7, the V gene TRBV11-1; the match to TRBD2 covers 7 bases. Trimming cost V 0 bases and J 6 bases; bases outside gene matches: 2. The CDR3 is made up of 13 amino acids. The germline V gene encodes CDR1 SGHAT and CDR2 FQDESV (reference sequence). This chain's CDR3 is CASSLAPGGEQYF. Here the CDR3 DNA reads TGTGCCAGCAGCTTAGCGCCGGGGGGCGAGCAGTACTTC.

A few counts support this clonotype. V gene TRBV20-1 combines with J gene TRBJ2-3; 13 bases fit TRBD2. The J segment lost 5 bases and the V segment lost 2 bases, leaving 7 bases of the junction unmatched. Germline CDR1 and CDR2: DFQATT and SNEGSKA (reference sequence). The CDR3 runs 16 residues. The CDR3 region is CSARRGTSGIVDTQYF. The CDR3 coding sequence is TGCAGTGCTAGAAGGGGGACTAGCGGGATTGTAGATACGCAGTATTTT.

The rearrangement links TRBV5-1 to TRBJ2-7; 8 bases match TRBD2. The CDR3 contains 14 residues. CDR1 and CDR2 from the germline V gene are SGHRS and YFSETQ. The J segment lost 3 bases and the V segment lost 6 bases, leaving 8 bases of the junction unmatched. CDR3 residues: CASNDGRGCYEQYF. DNA of the CDR3: TGCGCCAGCAACGACGGGAGGGGATGCTACGAGCAGTACTTC.

The gene calls are TRBV3-1 and TRBJ2-7; maybe TRBD1 (8 bases). CDR1 is LGHDT and CDR2 is YNNKEL in the germline V gene (reference sequence). V was clipped by 3 bases and J by 0 bases, with 15 bases between them. The CDR3 totals 16 residues. CDR3 bases: TGTGCCAGCAGCCAGGCGGGGGACAGGAGCTCCTACGAGCAGTACTTC. It encodes CASSQAGDRSSYEQYF.

This clonotype was seen only a few times. The chain combines TRBV12-5 with TRBJ2-1, with 10 bases matching TRBD1. This CDR3 spans 15 amino acids. V lost 5 bases to trimming and J lost 3 bases; unmatched junction nucleotides: 4. The germline CDR1 and CDR2 sequences are LGHNT and FRNRAP. CDR3 in DNA: TGTGCTAGTGGTGGGGACAGGGGCCGCTACAATGAGCAGTTCTTC. Translated, it gives CASGGDRGRYNEQFF. The whole variable domain, filled in from reference TRBV12-5 and TRBJ2-1, reads DARVTQTPRHKVTEMGQEVTMRCQPILGHNTVFWYRQTMMQGLELLAYFRNRAPLDDSGMPKDRFSAEMPDATLATLKIQPSEPRDSAVYFCASGGDRGRYNEQFFGPGTRLTVL.

The rearrangement joins TRBV30 to TRBJ2-4; perhaps TRBD1 as D (6 bases). The CDR3 has 14 residues. Germline V gene data show CDR1 as GTSNPN and CDR2 as SVGIG (reference sequence). Deletions cut 3 bases from V and 6 bases from J, with 15 bases between. The CDR3 loop is CAWSLGTIGNIQYF. The CDR3 DNA is TGTGCCTGGAGCCTCGGGACAATCGGAAACATTCAGTACTTC.

The J gene is TRBJ2-5, the V gene TRBV20-1, with TRBD2 as a possible D gene (6 bases). The assigned J gene may be wrong: the sequence end matches TRBJ2-7 better. Germline CDR1 reads DFQATT; CDR2 reads SNEGSKA (reference sequence). The CDR3 length is 10 residues. CDR3 bases: TGCAGTGCGGAGGGCTACGAGCAGTACTTC. Its protein is CSAEGYEQYF.

The chain joins TRBV29-1 to TRBJ2-7, with 9 bases that match TRBD1. TRBJ2-5 matches the DNA end more closely, so the J call is doubtful. Per germline, CDR1 SQVTM and CDR2 ANQGSEA. The CDR3 has 15 residues. CDR3 nucleotide sequence: TGCAGCGTTCTTTGGGGACAGGGTCGAGGAGAGACCCAGTACTTC. Encoded protein: CSVLWGQGRGETQYF.

This chain connects TRBV19 to TRBJ2-1; no definite D call. The CDR3 loop spans 13 amino acids. Per the germline V gene, CDR1 is LNHDA and CDR2 is SQIVND (reference sequence). Trimming stripped 1 base from V and 6 bases from J, with 7 bases between. The CDR3 sequence is CASSIGRSNEQFF. In DNA, the CDR3 is TGTGCCAGTAGTATAGGGCGCTCCAATGAGCAGTTCTTC.

J is TRBJ1-1 and V is TRBV15; D is undetermined. The V end lost 1 base, the J end lost 7 bases, and 13 bases lay between the germline ends. The CDR3 is 14 amino acids. Per germline, CDR1 LNHNV and CDR2 YYDKDF (reference sequence). Here the CDR3 DNA reads TGTGCCACCAGCAGAGCCTCCGGGAGGATTGAAGCTTTCTTT. This sequence encodes CATSRASGRIEAFF.

This clonotype showed up just a few times. The rearrangement links TRBV20-1 to TRBJ2-7; 13 positions match TRBD2. The germline gives CDR1 DFQATT, CDR2 SNEGSKA (reference sequence). The CDR3 is made up of 12 amino acids. CDR3 protein: CSGLAGVYEQYF. The CDR3, as DNA: TGCAGCGGACTAGCGGGAGTCTACGAGCAGTACTTC.